This T cell receptor beta chain is drawn from a study of T cells after yellow fever vaccination (dated by TCRdb to the late 2010s). Background for the entire study: The SMART-Seq v4 Ultra Low Input RNA kit was used to prepare libraries from fractions with low cell numbers. To track T-cell clones before and after primary and booster YFV17D yellow fever vaccination, bulk TCR alpha and beta repertoires were sequenced longitudinally. Two healthy male donors made up the cohort, one aged 18 to 30 years and the other aged 30 to 39 years. Blood was collected at multiple timepoints before and after primary and secondary immunization, and bulk PBMC replicates and cell subsets were isolated.

Sequencing used an Illumina NovaSeq 6000. TCR cDNA was synthesized by 5'RACE template switching, through which a universal primer site and unique molecular identifiers were introduced. Priming for cDNA synthesis came from both the TCR alpha and TCR beta constant segments. Libraries were amplified in two PCR steps, with sample barcodes and sequencing adapters added in the second step. Sequencing of libraries was done on Illumina HiSeq 2500 (2x100 bp) or NovaSeq (2x150 bp). The authors processed their data as follows. Demultiplexing of reads and collapsing into UMI consensus sequences were performed with MIGEC, and V(D)J alignment was carried out with MiXCR. Vaccine-responding clonotypes were identified with edgeR using replicate PBMC samples, with FDR below 0.01 and a log2 fold change above 5 up to day 15 being required. Each bulk clonotype was labeled CD4 or CD8 based on which sequenced repertoire, CD4 or CD8, contained the clonotype at higher abundance. In-frame beta chains were kept once TCRdb had trimmed the public reads at Q25 with fastp and called clones with MiXCR. Rows with a matching CDR3 protein are joined into one entry that keeps the most common DNA and genes. TCRdb, not the original authors, processed these V and J calls. The sample table lists about 220,000 distinct CDR3 sequences, 3% to 3.5% of them with a count of one. The top ten clones comprise less than 3.5% of the sample.

Ten or more counts support this clonotype. The antigen it recognizes is unknown. The input lacks base qualities; no much larger clone sits a single base away. The CDR3 covers 16 residues, taking in both the cysteine and the phenylalanine. The read is trimmed to its CDR3 DNA, 48 bases read in frame from base 1. The V end loses 1 base and the J end loses 7 bases, and a stretch of 20 bases separates them. The germline V gene (reference sequence) provides CDR1 MNHEY and CDR2 SMNVEV. The treatment or condition label corresponds to: live attenuated yellow fever vaccine strain. A standard Ficoll-Paque protocol was used to isolate PBMCs from peripheral blood. Dynabeads CD4 and CD8 positive selection kits were used to isolate CD4 and CD8 T-cell fractions. RNA was extracted with TriZol from bulk PBMCs, CD4 and CD8 fractions, and dextramer-positive and dextramer-negative fractions. Study-level results and caveats: Most clones expanded after primary vaccination (approximately 95% of CD4 and 88% of CD8) were re-detected after the booster, suggesting that broad memory maintenance occurred. Computational filtering was needed because FACS-sorted repertoires could contain abundant contaminating clonotypes from the bulk population. Compared with the primary T-cell response, the secondary T-cell response was weaker but faster, peaking on day 5 rather than day 15. A small fraction of clonotypes appeared in both the CD4 and CD8 compartments, likely as a result of convergent recombination. Because only a couple of donors were included in the study, the extent to which the findings can be generalized is limited.

This receptor was identified in a man between 18 and 29 years old who received the YFV17D yellow fever vaccine. The chain is made from TRBV27 and TRBJ2-7, and perhaps TRBD2 as D gene, on 5 matching bases. The starting material was CD4+ T cells sorted from PBMCs, obtained 10 days after the yellow fever booster vaccination. CDR3 sequence: CASSLFRGSRLGEQYF. The bases are TGTGCCAGCAGTTTATTTCGCGGGTCCCGTTTGGGAGAGCAGTACTTC.